This T cell receptor (beta chain) was captured by sequencing in a study of T-cell memory formation after mild COVID-19. Study background: Clustering of TCRs was largely donor specific.

Via MiXCR, TCRdb re-called the 5' RACE reads, giving one row per CDR3 protein. In the table there are around 200,000 distinct CDR3 sequences, 8% to 11% of which are singletons. The germline CDR1 and CDR2 sequences are DFQATT and SNEGSKA (reference sequence). V lost 0 bases, J lost 0 bases, and 6 bases lay in between. This CDR3 comprises 14 residues. Study outcomes and limitations: Contracting CD4+ clones were located mainly in CM and EM, and CD8+ clones in EMRA.

This clonotype was observed a handful of times. Its antigen is not known. The genes are TRBV20-1 and TRBJ2-4; D remains ambiguous. This sequence originates from a man aged 18 to 29 who had mild COVID-19 (a few samples of this study predate the infection). Cell type and time point are not known. Sequencing input: PBMCs or a T cell subset sorted from them (not recorded which). The CDR3 sequence: CSARDPLAKNIQYF. The CDR3 DNA is TGCAGTGCTAGAGATCCGCTAGCCAAAAACATTCAGTACTTC.